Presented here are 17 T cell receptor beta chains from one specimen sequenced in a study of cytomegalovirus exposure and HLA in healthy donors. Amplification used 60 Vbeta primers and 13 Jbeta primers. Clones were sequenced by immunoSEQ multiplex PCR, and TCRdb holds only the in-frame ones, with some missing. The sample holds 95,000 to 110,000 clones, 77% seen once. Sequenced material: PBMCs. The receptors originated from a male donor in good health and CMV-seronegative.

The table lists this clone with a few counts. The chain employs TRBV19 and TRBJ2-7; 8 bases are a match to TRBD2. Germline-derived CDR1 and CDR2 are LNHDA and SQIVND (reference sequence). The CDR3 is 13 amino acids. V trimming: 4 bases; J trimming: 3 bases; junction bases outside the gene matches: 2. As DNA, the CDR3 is TGTGCCAGTAGTAAAAGCGGGAGCTACGAGCAGTACTTC. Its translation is CASSKSGSYEQYF. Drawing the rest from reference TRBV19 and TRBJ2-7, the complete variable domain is DGGITQSPKYLFRKEGQNVTLSCEQNLNHDAMYWYRQDPGQGLRLIYYSQIVNDFQKGDIAEGYSVSREKKESFPLTVTSAQKNPTAFYLCASSKSGSYEQYFGPGTRLTVT.

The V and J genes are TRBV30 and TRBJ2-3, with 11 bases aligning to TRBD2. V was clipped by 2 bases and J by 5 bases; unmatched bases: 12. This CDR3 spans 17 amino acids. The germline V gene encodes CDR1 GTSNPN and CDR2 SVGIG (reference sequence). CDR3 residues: CAWSRGTLAGDRDTQYF. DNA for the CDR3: TGTGCCTGGAGTAGGGGAACACTAGCGGGAGATCGAGATACGCAGTATTTT.

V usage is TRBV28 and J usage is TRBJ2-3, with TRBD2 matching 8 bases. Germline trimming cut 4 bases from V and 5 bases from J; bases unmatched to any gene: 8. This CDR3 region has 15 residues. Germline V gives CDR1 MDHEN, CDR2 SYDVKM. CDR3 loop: CASSSQREPGDTQYF. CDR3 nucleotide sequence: TGTGCCAGCAGTTCGCAGCGGGAGCCCGGAGATACGCAGTATTTT.

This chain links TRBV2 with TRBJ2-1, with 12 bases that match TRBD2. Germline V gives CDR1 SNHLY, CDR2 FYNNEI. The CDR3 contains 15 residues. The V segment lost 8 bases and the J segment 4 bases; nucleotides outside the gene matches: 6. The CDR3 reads CASAPLAGGYNEQFF. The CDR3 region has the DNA TGTGCCAGCGCTCCGCTAGCGGGAGGGTACAATGAGCAGTTCTTC.

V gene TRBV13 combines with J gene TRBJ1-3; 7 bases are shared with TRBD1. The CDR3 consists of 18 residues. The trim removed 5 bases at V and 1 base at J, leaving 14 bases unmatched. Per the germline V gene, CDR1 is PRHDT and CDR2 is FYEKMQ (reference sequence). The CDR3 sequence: CASSGTGEPTYSGNTIYF. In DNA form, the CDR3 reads TGTGCCAGCAGCGGTACAGGGGAACCCACGTATTCTGGAAACACCATATATTTT. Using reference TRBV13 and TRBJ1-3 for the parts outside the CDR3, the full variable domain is AAGVIQSPRHLIKEKRETATLKCYPIPRHDTVYWYQQGPGQDPQFLISFYEKMQSDKGSIPDRFSAQQFSDYHSELNMSSLELGDSALYFCASSGTGEPTYSGNTIYFGEGSWLTVV.

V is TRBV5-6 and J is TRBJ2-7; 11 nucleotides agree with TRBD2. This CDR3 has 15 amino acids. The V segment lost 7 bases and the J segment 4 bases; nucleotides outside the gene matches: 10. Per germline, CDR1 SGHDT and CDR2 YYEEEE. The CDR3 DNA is TGTGCCAGCGAGGCCACTAGCGGGAGTCGGTACGAGCAGTACTTC. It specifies CASEATSGSRYEQYF.

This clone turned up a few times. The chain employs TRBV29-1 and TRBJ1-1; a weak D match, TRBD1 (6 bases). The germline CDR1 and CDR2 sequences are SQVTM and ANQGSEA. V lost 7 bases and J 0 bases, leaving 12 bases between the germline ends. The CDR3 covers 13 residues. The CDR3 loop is CSGNRDLNTEAFF. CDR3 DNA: TGCAGCGGGAACAGGGATTTGAACACTGAAGCTTTCTTT.

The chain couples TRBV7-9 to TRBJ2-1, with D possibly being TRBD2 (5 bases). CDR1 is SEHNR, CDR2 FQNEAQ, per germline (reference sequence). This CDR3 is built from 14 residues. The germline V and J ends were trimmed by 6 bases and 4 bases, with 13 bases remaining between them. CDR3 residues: CASRLTGIYNEQFF. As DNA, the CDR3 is TGTGCCAGCAGATTAACGGGGATTTACAATGAGCAGTTCTTC.

CDR3 DNA sequence: TGCGCCAGCAGCTTGTTTCGGGACAGGGGAAACTCCTACAATGAGCAGTTCTTC. Translating it yields CASSLFRDRGNSYNEQFF. V and J are TRBV5-1 and TRBJ2-1, with 10 nucleotides matching TRBD1. The germline gives CDR1 SGHRS, CDR2 YFSETQ. This CDR3 is built from 18 residues. Trimming cost V 1 base and J 0 bases; bases outside gene matches: 7.

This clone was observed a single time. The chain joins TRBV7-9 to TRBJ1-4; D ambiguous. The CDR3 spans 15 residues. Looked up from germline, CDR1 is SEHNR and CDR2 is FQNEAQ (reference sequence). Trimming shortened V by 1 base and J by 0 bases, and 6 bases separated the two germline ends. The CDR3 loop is CASSLVPSTNEKLFF. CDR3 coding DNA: TGTGCCAGCAGCTTAGTTCCCTCAACTAATGAAAAACTGTTTTTT.

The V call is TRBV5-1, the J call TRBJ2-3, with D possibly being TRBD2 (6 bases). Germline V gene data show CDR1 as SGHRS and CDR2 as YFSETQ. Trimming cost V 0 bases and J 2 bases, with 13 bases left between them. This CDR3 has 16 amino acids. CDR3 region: CASSLAGAGYTDTQYF. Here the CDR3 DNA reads TGCGCCAGCAGCTTGGCCGGGGCGGGATACACAGATACGCAGTATTTT.

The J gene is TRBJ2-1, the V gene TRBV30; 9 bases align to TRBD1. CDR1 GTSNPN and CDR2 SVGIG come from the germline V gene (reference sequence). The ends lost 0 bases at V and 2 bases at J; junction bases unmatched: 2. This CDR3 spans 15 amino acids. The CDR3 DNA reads TGTGCCTGGAGTGTGACAGGGGGAACCTACAATGAGCAGTTCTTC. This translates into CAWSVTGGTYNEQFF.

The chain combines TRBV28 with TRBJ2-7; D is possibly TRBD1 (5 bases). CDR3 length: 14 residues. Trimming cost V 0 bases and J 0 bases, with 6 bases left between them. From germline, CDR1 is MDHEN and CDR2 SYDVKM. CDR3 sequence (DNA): TGTGCCAGCAGTTTATGGGACATCTCCTACGAGCAGTACTTC. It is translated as CASSLWDISYEQYF.

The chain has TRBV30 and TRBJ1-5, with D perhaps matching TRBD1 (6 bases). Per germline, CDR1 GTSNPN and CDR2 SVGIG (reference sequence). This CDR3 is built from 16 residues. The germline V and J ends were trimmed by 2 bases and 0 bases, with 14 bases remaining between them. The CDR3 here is CAWSPGRGDSNQPQHF. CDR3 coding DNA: TGTGCCTGGAGTCCAGGGAGGGGGGATAGCAATCAGCCCCAGCATTTT.

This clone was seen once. The CDR3 protein is CASSNSISNTGELFF. The CDR3 DNA reads TGTGCCAGTAGTAACAGTATATCGAACACCGGGGAGCTGTTTTTT. This rearrangement joins TRBV19 to TRBJ1-3; D unclear. The J call is uncertain, as TRBJ2-2 better fits the DNA end. The length of the CDR3 is 15 residues. Germline V gives CDR1 LNHDA, CDR2 SQIVND (reference sequence).

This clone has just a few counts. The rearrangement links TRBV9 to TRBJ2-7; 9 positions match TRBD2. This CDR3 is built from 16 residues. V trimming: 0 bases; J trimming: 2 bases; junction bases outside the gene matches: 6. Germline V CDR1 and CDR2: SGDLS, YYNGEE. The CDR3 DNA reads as TGTGCCAGCAGCGTAGGAATCGCGGGAGGGCCCTACGAGCAGTACTTC. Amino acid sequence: CASSVGIAGGPYEQYF.

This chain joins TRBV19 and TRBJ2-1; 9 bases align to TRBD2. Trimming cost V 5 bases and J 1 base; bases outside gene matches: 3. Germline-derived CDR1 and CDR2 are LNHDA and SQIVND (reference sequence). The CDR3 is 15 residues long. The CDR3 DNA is TGTGCCAGTAGTGTTAGCGGGAGTTCCTACAATGAGCAGTTCTTC. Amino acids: CASSVSGSSYNEQFF.